This T cell receptor beta chain was captured by sequencing in a study of precursors of human CD4 cytotoxic T cells (dated by TCRdb to 2017 to 2018). For the study in its entirety: In total, CD4+ memory subsets from around 15 donors went into the bulk TCR-seq analysis. Sequences for both the TCRalpha and TCRbeta chains came out of the TCR-seq analysis of 14 to 15 donors (table S7).

General study outcomes and caveats: Expanded effector clonotypes made up a larger fraction of IL-7Rhigh TEMRA clonotypes than of TEM or TCM clonotypes. Only about 95% of the 14 donors were included in some bulk TCR-seq comparisons, which suggests that not every subset was available for every donor. According to the authors, an observational design in humans cannot definitively determine the direction of differentiation between precursor and effector cells. Compared with TCM and TEM subsets, the IL-7Rhigh and IL-7R- TEMRA subsets had more restricted TCR repertoires, with lower diversity and more expanded clonotypes.

TCRdb names Illumina MiSeq as the instrument used. Concerning the study's data processing: To quantify repertoire diversity, the Shannon-Wiener index was calculated using VDJtools. A TCRbeta clonotype counted as expanded if its clonotype frequency was 3 or higher. The public reads were reprocessed in TCRdb via fastp at Q25 and MiXCR, keeping in-frame beta chains. Every entry covers one CDR3 protein and lists the most common genes and DNA from its rows. What appears here as the V and J calls and clone size reflects TCRdb's work, not the paper's. The sample table records some 400 distinct CDR3 sequences; roughly 22% of these occur just once. Of the sample, less than 35% is held by the ten largest clones. This clonotype was seen only a few times. It has no known antigen specificity. Base qualities are missing; no much larger clone stands one base away. The germline V end is reduced by 2 bases and the J end by 6 bases; junction bases left unmatched: 16. The germline V gene encodes CDR1 MNHEY and CDR2 SVGAGI. Inclusive of the bounding cysteine and phenylalanine, the CDR3 is 17 residues long. Only the CDR3 portion is preserved as DNA: 51 bases, with reading frame beginning at the first base.

To test for a precursor-effector relationship among CD4 cytotoxic T cells, four sorted CD4+ memory subsets (TCM, TEM, IL-7Rhigh TEMRA, IL-7R- TEMRA) underwent bulk UMI-based TCR sequencing. The cells came from peripheral blood mononuclear cells that had been isolated from human blood. The sample consisted of memory CD4+ T cells from blood (PBMCs). The receptor was derived from a human donor in good health. The chain is made from TRBV6-5 and TRBJ2-7; the central 7 bases match TRBD2. The DNA sequence follows: TGTGCCAGCAGTTACGGAATGTCGGGTAGCGGGTTACTCGAGCAGTACTTC. It is translated as CASSYGMSGSGLLEQYF.